This T cell receptor (beta chain) came from a study of shared clonotypes between healthy human individuals. The wider study: Those who served as donors were two women and three men between the ages of 18 and 49.

Study-wide findings and caveats: Non-shared clonotypes had lower generation probabilities than clonotypes shared by all four sorted-subset donors. Clonotype sharing across a handful of donors was observed for around 5.1% of naive CD4 clonotypes.

Worth noting for this clone: Its antigen remains unknown.

Only CD45RO-negative cells positively selected for CCR7 counted as naive CD8 cells, so terminally differentiated effector memory CD45RA+ cells were excluded. TCRdb keeps only in-frame clones here, not all; method: immunoSEQ multiplex PCR. The sample carries about 580,000 clones, 95% to 98% recorded once. Germline V CDR1 and CDR2: PRHDT, FYEKMQ (reference sequence). Trimming cost V 4 bases and J 4 bases; bases outside gene matches: 9. The CDR3 runs 15 residues. This clonotype was obtained from a young man in good health. The V call is TRBV13, the J call TRBJ2-7, with TRBD2 matching 8 bases. The sample comprised naive CD8+ T cells sorted from blood. This CDR3 reads CASSSLEAGAYEQYF. The CDR3 DNA reads TGTGCCAGCAGCTCGTTGGAAGCGGGAGCGTACGAGCAGTACTTC. The variable domain in full, with the rest retrieved from reference TRBV13 and TRBJ2-7, is AAGVIQSPRHLIKEKRETATLKCYPIPRHDTVYWYQQGPGQDPQFLISFYEKMQSDKGSIPDRFSAQQFSDYHSELNMSSLELGDSALYFCASSSLEAGAYEQYFGPGTRLTVT.